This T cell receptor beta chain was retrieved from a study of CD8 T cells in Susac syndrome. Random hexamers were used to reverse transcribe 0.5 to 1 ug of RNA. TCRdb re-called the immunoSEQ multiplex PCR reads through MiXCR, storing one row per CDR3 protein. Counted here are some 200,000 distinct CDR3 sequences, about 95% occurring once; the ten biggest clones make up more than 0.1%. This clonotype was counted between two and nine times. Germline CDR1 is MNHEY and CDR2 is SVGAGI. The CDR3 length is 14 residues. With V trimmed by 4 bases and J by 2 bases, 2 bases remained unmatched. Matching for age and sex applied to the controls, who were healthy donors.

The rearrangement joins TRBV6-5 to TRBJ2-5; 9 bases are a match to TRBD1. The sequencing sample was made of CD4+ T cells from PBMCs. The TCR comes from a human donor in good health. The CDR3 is CASSWGQGQETQYF. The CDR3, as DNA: TGTGCCAGCAGTTGGGGACAGGGTCAAGAGACCCAGTACTTC.